Reported below is one T cell receptor beta chain. The antigen it binds to is not known. It has no much larger one-base neighbor in the sample; base qualities were not kept. In light of the paper, this sample's time point label describes: individuals recovered from natural SARS-CoV-2 infection. These data are taken from a study of Ad26.COV2.S vaccination and SARS-CoV-2 variants (dated by TCRdb to 2020 to 2023). At the level of the whole study: The specificity and breadth of SARS-CoV-2-reactive T cell receptors after Ad26.COV2.S vaccination were assessed by TCRbeta repertoire sequencing. A total of 32 samples were included in the TCR-sequenced set, comprising some 20 Ad26.COV2.S vaccine recipients, 5 placebo recipients and 8 SARS-CoV-2 convalescent individuals. What the study reported, not specific to this receptor: According to the authors, total T cell responses may have been underestimated by the TCR breadth and depth analyses. After vaccination, spike-specific CD8+ and CD4+ T cell responses were reported to show substantial breadth. Higher spike-specific TCR breadth was observed in Ad26.COV2.S recipients than in placebo recipients (P = 0.0014). Vaccine and placebo recipients had comparable non-spike TCR breadth, which fits with the vaccine containing only spike.

TCRbeta CDR3 regions were sequenced with the immunoSEQ Assay. After extraction, genomic DNA underwent amplification by bias-controlled multiplex PCR, followed by high-throughput sequencing. As for how the authors treated the data: To quantify the absolute abundance of each unique TCRbeta CDR3 region, sequences were collapsed and filtered. T cell fraction was estimated by normalizing TCRbeta template counts to usable DNA, which was measured by amplifying reference genes present in all nucleated cells. Repertoire TCRs were annotated as SARS-CoV-2-specific when V gene, CDR3 amino acid sequence and J gene were exactly matched to a known reactive TCR set. The reference SARS-CoV-2 TCR set was derived from MIRA and filtered for enrichment in COVID-19-positive ImmuneCODE repertoires, a step that removed public or cross-reactive TCRs. Using the MIRA antigens, annotated TCRs were further analysed by specific ORF or by position within an ORF. Depth was the summed frequency of annotated unique rearrangements, while breadth was defined as annotated unique rearrangements over total unique productive rearrangements. Group comparisons of TCR breadth used two-sided Wilcoxon rank-sum tests. TCRdb mirrors the immuneACCESS table, restricted to in-frame sequences. Some clones are absent from its copies; in checked studies, under half trace to an unresolved V gene, and the reason for the others is unknown. The V and J calls and clone size were taken over from that table, and D and trimming were inferred from the DNA. The sample table records roughly 380,000 clones; around 92% of these occur just once. Roughly 3.9% of the sample is taken by the ten largest.

V has 4 bases trimmed and J has 4 bases trimmed; junction bases matching no gene number 14. Counted from cysteine to phenylalanine, this CDR3 has 17 amino acids. Left in the record is the CDR3 DNA by itself, 51 bases read in frame from the first base. Based on the germline V gene, the CDR1 and CDR2 sequences are SGHDT and YYEEEE. This clonotype originated in a human donor who had recovered from COVID-19. The sequence joins TRBV5-6 to TRBJ2-1; 7 bases in the middle match TRBD2. The sample here was peripheral blood, taken after recovery from COVID-19. The CDR3 protein: CASSHTSISGAYNEQFF. The nucleotide sequence reads TGTGCCAGCAGCCACACATCTATCAGCGGGGCTTACAATGAGCAGTTCTTC.